The rows below give T cell receptor beta chains drawn from one sample of a study of blood T cell repertoires in COVID-19. Sequencing was performed with immunoSEQ multiplex PCR; in TCRdb, only in-frame clones are kept and a portion is missing. In the table there are 200,000 to 250,000 clones, approximately 81% of which are singletons. The sequenced sample was PBMCs or T cells enriched from blood (not recorded which). The source is a woman between 45 and 65 years old with acute COVID-19. The conserved cysteine and the conserved F or W are not part of the CDR3 here.

V gene | CDR3 length | CDR3 protein
TRBV11-2 | 13 | ASSYRDRSNEKLF
TRBV7-2 | 14 | ASSSFARGLFHEQY
TRBV28 | 13 | ASRGLGGLNQPQH
TRBV5-4 | 15 | ASSSRGGGYGTGELF
TRBV7-2 | 13 | ASSSQTGFNYEQY
TRBV7-2 | 16 | ASSLEGSLVRFRNEQF
TRBV5-1 | 13 | ASSSTPGTGGGYT
TRBV7-9 | 14 | ASTPVGLLPRNTIY
TRBV5-1 | 13 | ASSLDQTATHEQY
TRBV28 | 13 | ASSLGLADYNEQF
TRBV11-2 | 11 | ASSPPGGGGYT
TRBV29-1 | 12 | SLRRTGGTDTQY
TRBV28 | 11 | ASSLGTGNGWY
TRBV21-1 | 12 | ASLQDRKNEKLF
TRBV5-4 | 16 | ASSLPGRTAPGDYGYT
TRBV11-3 | 12 | ASSYSLSTDTQY
TRBV6-5 | 13 | ASSYSSRGGSPLH
TRBV4-3 | 13 | ASSRQTQTNTEAF
TRBV18 | 13 | ASSPPGLAGYEQY